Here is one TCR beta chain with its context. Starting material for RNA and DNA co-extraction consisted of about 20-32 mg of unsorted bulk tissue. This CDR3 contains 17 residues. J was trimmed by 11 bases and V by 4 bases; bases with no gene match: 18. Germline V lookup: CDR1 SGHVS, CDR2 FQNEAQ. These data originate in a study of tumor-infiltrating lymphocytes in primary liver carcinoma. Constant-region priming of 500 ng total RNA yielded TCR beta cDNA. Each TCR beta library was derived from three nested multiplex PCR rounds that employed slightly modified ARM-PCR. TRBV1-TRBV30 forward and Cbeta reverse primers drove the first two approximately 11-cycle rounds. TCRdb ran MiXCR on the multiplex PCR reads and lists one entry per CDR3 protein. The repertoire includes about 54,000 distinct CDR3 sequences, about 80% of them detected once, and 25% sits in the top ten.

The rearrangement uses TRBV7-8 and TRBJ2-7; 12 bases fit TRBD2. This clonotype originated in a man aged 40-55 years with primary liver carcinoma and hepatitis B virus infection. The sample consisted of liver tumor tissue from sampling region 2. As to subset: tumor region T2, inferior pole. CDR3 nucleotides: TGTGCCAGCAGCTCCCCCTTACTAGCGGGAGGTTCCTATGAGGAGTACTTC. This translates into CASSSPLLAGGSYEEYF.